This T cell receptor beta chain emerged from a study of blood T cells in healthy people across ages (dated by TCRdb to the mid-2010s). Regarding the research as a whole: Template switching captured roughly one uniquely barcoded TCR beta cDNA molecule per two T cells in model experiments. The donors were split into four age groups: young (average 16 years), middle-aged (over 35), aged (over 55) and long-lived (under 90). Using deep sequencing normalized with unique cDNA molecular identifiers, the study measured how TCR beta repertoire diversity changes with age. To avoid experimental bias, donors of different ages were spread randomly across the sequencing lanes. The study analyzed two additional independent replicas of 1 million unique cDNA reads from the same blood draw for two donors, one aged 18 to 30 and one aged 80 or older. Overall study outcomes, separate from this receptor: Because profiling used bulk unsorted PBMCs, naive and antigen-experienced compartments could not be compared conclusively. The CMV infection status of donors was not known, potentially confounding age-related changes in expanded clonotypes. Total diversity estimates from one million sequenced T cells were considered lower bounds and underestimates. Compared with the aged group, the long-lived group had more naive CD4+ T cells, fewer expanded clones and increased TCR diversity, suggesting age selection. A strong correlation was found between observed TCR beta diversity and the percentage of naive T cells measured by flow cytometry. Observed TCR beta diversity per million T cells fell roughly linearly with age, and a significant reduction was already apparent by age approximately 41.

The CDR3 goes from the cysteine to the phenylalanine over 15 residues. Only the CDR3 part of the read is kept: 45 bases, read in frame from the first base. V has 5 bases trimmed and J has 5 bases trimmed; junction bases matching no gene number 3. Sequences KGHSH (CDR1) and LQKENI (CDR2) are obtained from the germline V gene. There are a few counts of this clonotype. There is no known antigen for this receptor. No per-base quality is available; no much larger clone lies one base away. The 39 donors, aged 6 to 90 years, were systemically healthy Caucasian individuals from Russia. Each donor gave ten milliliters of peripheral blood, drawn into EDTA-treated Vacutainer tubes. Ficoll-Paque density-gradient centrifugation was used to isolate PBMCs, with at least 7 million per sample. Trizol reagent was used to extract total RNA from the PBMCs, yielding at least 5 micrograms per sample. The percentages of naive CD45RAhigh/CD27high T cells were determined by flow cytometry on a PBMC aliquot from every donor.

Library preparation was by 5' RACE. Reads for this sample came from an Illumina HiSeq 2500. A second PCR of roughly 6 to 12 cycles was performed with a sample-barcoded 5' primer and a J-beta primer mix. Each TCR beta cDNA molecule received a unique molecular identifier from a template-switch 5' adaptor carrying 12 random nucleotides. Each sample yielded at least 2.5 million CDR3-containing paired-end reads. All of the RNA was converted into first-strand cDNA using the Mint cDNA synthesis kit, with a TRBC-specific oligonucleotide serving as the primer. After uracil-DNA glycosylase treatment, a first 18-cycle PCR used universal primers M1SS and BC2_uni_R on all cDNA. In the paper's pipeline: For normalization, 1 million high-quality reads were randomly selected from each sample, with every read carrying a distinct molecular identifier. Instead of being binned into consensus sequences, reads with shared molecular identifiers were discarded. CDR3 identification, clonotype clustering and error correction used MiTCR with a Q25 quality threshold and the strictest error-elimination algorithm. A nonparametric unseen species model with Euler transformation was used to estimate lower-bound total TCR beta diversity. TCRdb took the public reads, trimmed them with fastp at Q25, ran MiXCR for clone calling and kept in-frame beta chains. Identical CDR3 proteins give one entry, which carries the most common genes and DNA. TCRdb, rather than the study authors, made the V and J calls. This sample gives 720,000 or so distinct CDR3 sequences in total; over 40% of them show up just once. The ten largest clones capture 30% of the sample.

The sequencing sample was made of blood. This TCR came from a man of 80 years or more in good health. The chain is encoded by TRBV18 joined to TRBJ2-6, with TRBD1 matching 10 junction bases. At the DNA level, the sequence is TGTGCCAGCTCATCGGGACAGGGGAGGGCCAACGTCCTGACTTTC. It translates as CASSSGQGRANVLTF. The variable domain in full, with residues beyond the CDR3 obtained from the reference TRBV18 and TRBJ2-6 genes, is NAGVMQNPRHLVRRRGQEARLRCSPMKGHSHVYWYRQLPEEGLKFMVYLQKENIIDESGMPKERFSAEFPKEGPSILRIQQVVRGDSAAYFCASSSGQGRANVLTFGAGSRLTVL.